The clone carrying this T cell receptor (beta chain) has a single count. The antigen is undetermined. PCR was performed using 60 Vbeta and 13 Jbeta primers. Repertoires were generated with immunoSEQ multiplex PCR, while TCRdb's copy carries only in-frame clones and drops some. Of more than 150,000 clones in the sample, around 80% were seen once. This sample is part of a study of cytomegalovirus exposure and HLA in healthy donors. Study outcomes and limitations: The study assumed roughly uniform donor sequencing depth for presence/absence analyses. Excluded were some V segments that proved indistinguishable, including TRBV6-2 and TRBV6-3. A later analysis linked a missense variant in DCLRE1C to the trimming of TCR beta V and J genes.

CDR3 length: 16 residues. Germline V CDR1 and CDR2: SGHTA, FQGNSA. With V trimmed by 1 base and J by 4 bases, 6 bases remained unmatched. The chain couples TRBV7-2 to TRBJ2-5, with 10 bases lining up with TRBD2. Material for sequencing was PBMCs. This sequence was found in a girl aged 10-17 years in good health and CMV-seropositive. Here the CDR3 reads CASSLGNLAGVETQYF. The CDR3 DNA follows: TGTGCCAGCAGCTTAGGGAATCTAGCGGGAGTAGAGACCCAGTACTTC.